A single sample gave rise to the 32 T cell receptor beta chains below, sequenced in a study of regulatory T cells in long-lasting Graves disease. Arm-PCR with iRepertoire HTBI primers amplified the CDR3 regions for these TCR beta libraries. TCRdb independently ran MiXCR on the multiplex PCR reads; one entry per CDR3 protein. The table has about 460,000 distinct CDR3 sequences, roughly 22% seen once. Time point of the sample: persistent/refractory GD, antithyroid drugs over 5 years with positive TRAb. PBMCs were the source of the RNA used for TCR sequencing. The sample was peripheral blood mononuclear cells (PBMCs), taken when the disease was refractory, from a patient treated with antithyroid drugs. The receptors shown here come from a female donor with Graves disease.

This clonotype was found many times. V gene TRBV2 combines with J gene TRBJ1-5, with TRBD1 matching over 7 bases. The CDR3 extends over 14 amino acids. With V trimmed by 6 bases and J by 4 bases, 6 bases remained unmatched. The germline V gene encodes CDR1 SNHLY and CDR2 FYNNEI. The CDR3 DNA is TGTGCCAGCAGCGCACAGGGGCCGAATCAGCCCCAGCATTTT. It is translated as CASSAQGPNQPQHF.

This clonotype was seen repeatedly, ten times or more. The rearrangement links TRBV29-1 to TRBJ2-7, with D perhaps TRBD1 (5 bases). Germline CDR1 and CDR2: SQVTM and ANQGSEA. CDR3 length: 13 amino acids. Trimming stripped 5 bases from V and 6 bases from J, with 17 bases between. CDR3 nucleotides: TGCAGCGTTCAGTCGGGCAGGGCCGGCGAGCAGTACTTC. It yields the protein CSVQSGRAGEQYF.

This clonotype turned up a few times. The CDR3 sequence: CASTPSLTAKGGYTF. The CDR3 DNA reads as TGCGCCAGCACCCCGTCCCTGACAGCTAAGGGGGGCTACACCTTC. The rearrangement uses TRBV5-1 and TRBJ1-2; tentatively, D is TRBD1 (5 bases). Germline CDR1 and CDR2: SGHRS and YFSETQ. The CDR3 length is 15 residues. Between the trimmed V and J ends, which lost 6 bases and 8 bases, there was a span of 23 bases.

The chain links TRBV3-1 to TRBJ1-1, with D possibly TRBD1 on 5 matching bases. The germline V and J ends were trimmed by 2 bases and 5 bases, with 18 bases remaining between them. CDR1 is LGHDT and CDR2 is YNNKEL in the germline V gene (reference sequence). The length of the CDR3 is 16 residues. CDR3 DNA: TGTGCCAGCAGCCAACCGCCTCAGGGAACTGGTACTGAAGCTTTCTTT. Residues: CASSQPPQGTGTEAFF.

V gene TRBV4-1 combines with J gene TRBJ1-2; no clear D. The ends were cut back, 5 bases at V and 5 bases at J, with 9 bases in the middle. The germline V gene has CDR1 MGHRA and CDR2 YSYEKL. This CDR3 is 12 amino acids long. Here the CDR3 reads CASSYIGYGYTF. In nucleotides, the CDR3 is TGCGCCAGCAGCTATATCGGGTATGGCTACACCTTC.

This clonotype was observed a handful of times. CDR3 nucleotides: TGTGCCAGCAGCCAAATAGCGGGGACTAGCACAGATACGCAGTATTTT. This sequence encodes CASSQIAGTSTDTQYF. The genes are TRBV5-5 and TRBJ2-3, with 8 bases that match TRBD2. This CDR3 spans 16 amino acids. V dropped 4 bases and J dropped 0; count of bases not matched to a gene: 7. Germline assignment: CDR1 SGHKS and CDR2 YYEKEE (reference sequence).

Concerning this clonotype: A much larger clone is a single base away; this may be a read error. The CDR3 DNA reads TGTGCCGGCAGCTCGAGATCAGGAGTTTGGGGAGGCGAGCAGTACTTC. This sequence encodes CAGSSRSGVWGGEQYF. V usage is TRBV7-2 and J usage is TRBJ2-7; tentatively, D is TRBD2 (6 bases). Germline values: CDR1 SGHTA, CDR2 FQGNSA. The CDR3 totals 16 residues.

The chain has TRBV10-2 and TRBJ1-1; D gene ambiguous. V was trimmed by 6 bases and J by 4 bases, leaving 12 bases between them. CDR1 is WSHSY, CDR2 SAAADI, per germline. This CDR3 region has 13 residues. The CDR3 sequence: CASRERWGTEAFF. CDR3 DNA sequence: TGCGCCAGCAGGGAAAGATGGGGCACTGAAGCTTTCTTT.

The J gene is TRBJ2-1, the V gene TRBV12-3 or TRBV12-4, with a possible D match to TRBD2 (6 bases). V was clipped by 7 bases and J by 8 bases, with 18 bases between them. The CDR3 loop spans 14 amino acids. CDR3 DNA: TGTGCCAGCACCTCCGGGACTGGGTTATATGAGCAGTTCTTC. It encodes CASTSGTGLYEQFF.

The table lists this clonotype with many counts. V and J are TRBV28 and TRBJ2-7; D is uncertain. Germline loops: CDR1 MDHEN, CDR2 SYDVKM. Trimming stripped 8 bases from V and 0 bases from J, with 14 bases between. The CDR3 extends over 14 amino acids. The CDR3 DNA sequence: TGTGCCAGCGGGGATCAGGCCCTCTCCTACGAGCAGTACTTC. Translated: CASGDQALSYEQYF.

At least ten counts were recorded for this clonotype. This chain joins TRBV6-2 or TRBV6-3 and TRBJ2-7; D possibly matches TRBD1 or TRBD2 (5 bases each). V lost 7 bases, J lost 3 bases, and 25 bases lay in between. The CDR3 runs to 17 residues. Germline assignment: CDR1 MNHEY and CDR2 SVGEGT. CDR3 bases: TGTGCCAGCACCTGGGCAGGTCTGGGGGAGAGGTACTACGAGCAGTACTTC. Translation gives CASTWAGLGERYYEQYF.

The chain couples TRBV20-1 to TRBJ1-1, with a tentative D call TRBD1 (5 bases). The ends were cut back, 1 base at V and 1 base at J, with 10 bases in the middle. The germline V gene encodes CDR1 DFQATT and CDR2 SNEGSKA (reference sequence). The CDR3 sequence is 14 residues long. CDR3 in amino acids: CSARVSGPNTEAFF. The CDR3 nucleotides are TGCAGTGCTAGAGTCTCGGGACCGAACACTGAAGCTTTCTTT.

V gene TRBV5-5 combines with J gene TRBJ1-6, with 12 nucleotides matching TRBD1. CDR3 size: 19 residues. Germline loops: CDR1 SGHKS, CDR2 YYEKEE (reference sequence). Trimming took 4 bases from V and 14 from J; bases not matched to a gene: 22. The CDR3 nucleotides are TGTGCCAGCAGCGTCACCGGGACAGGGGGCTCCCCCCCCGGTTTGTCCCTCCACTTT. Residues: CASSVTGTGGSPPGLSLHF.

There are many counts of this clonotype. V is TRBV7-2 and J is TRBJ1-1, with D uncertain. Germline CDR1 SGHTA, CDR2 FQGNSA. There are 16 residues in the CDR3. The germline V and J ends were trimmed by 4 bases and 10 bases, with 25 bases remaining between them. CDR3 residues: CASSSAGRPPGGVAFF. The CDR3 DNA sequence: TGTGCCAGCAGCTCAGCTGGGCGGCCTCCCGGCGGGGTAGCTTTCTTT.

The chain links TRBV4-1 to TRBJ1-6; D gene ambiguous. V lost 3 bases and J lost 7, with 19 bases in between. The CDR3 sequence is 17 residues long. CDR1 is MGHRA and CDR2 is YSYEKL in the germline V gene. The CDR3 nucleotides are TGCGCCAGCAGCCACGGGTGGGCTCTTGGTCCCAATTCACCCCTCCACTTT. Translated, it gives CASSHGWALGPNSPLHF.

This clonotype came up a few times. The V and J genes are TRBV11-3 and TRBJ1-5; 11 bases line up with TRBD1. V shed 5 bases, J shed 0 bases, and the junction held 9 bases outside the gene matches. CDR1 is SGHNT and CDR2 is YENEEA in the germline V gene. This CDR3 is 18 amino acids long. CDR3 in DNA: TGTGCCAGCAGCCCGAGGGGACAGGGGGATTATAGCAATCAGCCCCAGCATTTT. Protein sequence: CASSPRGQGDYSNQPQHF. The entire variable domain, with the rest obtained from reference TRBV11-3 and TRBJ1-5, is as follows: EAGVVQSPRYKIIEKKQPVAFWCNPISGHNTLYWYLQNLGQGPELLIRYENEEAVDDSQLPKDRFSAERLKGVDSTLKIQPAELGDSAVYLCASSPRGQGDYSNQPQHFGDGTRLSIL.

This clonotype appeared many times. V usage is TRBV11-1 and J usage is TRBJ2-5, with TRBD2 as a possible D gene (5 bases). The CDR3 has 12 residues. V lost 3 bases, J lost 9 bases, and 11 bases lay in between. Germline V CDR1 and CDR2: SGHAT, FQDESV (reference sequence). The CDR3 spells CASSLPARAQYF. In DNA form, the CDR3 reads TGTGCCAGCAGCTTGCCGGCGAGGGCCCAGTACTTC.

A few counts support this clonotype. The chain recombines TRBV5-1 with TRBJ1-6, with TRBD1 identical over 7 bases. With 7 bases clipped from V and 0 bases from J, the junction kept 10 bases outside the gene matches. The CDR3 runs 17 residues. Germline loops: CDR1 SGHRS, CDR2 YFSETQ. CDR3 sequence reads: CASQSGTASSYNSPLHF. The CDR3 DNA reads TGCGCCAGCCAGTCCGGGACAGCGAGCTCCTATAATTCACCCCTCCACTTT.

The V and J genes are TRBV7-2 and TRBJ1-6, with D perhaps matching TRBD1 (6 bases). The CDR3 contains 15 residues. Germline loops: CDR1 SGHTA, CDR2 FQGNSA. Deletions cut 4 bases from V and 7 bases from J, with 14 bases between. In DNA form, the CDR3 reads TGTGCCAGCAGCTCGAGTAGGGGGGGCAATTCACCCCTCCACTTT. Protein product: CASSSSRGGNSPLHF.

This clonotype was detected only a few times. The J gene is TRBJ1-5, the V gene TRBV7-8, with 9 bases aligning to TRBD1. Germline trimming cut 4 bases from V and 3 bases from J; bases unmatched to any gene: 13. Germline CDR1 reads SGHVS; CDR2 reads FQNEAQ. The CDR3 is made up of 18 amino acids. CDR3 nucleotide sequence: TGTGCCAGCAGCTCACCGGGACAGGGTAGTGACTTCAATCAGCCCCAGCATTTT. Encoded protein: CASSSPGQGSDFNQPQHF.

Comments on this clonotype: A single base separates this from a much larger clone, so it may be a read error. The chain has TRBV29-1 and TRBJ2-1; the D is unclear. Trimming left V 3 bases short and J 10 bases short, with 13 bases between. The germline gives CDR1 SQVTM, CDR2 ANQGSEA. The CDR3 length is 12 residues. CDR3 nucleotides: TGCAGCGTTGACACCAGGAGCTACGAGCAGTTCTTC. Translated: CSVDTRSYEQFF.

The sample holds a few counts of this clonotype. The DNA for the CDR3 is TGTGCCAGCAGTTACCTCGGTCGGGGGGCCTTGAGCTCACCCCTCCACTTT. It translates to CASSYLGRGALSSPLHF. J is TRBJ1-6 and V is TRBV2; tentative D call: TRBD1 (6 bases). The germline gives CDR1 SNHLY, CDR2 FYNNEI. V was clipped by 5 bases and J by 10 bases, with 24 bases between them. The CDR3 has 17 amino acids. Based on the CDR3 plus reference TRBV2 and TRBJ1-6, the full variable domain is EPEVTQTPSHQVTQMGQEVILRCVPISNHLYFYWYRQILGQKVEFLVSFYNNEISEKSEIFDDQFSVERPDGSNFTLKIRSTKLEDSAMYFCASSYLGRGALSSPLHFGNGTRLTVT.

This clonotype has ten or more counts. CDR3 sequence: CASSLPGGDYGYTF. The CDR3 DNA reads TGTGCCAGCAGTTTACCGGGCGGGGACTATGGCTACACCTTC. The rearrangement uses TRBV28 and TRBJ1-2; no clear D. The V end lost 2 bases, the J end lost 3 bases, and 10 bases lay between the germline ends. This CDR3 is built from 14 residues. CDR1 is MDHEN and CDR2 is SYDVKM in the germline V gene.

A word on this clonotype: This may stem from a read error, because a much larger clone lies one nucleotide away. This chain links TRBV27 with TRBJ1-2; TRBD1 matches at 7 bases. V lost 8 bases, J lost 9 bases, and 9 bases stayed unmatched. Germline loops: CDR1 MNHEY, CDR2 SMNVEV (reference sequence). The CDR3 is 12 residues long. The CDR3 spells CASSCTGQSYTF. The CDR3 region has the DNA TGTGCCAGCTCCTGTACGGGACAGAGCTACACCTTC.

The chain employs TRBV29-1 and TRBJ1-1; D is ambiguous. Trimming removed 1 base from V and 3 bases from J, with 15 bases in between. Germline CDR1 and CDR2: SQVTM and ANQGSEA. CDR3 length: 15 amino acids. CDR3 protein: CSVEGLGVVDTEAFF. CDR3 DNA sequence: TGCAGCGTTGAAGGCTTAGGTGTGGTTGACACTGAAGCTTTCTTT.

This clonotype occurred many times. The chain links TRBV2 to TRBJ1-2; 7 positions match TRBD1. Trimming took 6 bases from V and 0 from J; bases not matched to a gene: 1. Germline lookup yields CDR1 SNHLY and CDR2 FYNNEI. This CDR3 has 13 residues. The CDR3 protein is CASRGGANYGYTF. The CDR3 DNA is TGTGCCAGCAGAGGGGGCGCTAACTATGGCTACACCTTC.

CDR3 sequence: CASSYGGYNEQFF. The CDR3 DNA sequence: TGTGCCAGCAGTTACGGGGGCTACAATGAGCAGTTCTTC. The V gene is TRBV6-9, the J gene TRBJ2-1, with D possibly matching TRBD2 (6 bases). The CDR3 extends over 13 amino acids. Deletions cut 3 bases from V and 3 bases from J, with 6 bases between. Germline CDR1 reads MNHGY; CDR2 reads SVAAGI.

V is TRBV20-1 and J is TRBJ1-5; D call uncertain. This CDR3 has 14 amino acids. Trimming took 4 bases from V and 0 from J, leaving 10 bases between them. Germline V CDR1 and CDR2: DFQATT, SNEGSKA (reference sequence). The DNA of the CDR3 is TGCAGTGCTATCCGGGTACTTAGCAATCAGCCCCAGCATTTT. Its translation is CSAIRVLSNQPQHF.

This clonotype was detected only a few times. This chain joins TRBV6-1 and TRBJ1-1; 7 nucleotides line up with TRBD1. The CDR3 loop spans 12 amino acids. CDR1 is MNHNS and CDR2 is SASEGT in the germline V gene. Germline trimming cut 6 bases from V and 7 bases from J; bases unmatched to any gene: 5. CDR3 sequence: CASRTQGDEAFF. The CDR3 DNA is TGTGCCAGCAGGACGCAGGGGGATGAAGCTTTCTTT.

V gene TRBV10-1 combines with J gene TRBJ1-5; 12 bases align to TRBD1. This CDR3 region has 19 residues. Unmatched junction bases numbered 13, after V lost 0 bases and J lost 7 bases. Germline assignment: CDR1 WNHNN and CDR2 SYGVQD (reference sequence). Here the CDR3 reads CASSESIITGQGAWQPQHF. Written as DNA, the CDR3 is TGCGCCAGCAGTGAGTCGATCATTACGGGACAGGGGGCTTGGCAGCCCCAGCATTTT.

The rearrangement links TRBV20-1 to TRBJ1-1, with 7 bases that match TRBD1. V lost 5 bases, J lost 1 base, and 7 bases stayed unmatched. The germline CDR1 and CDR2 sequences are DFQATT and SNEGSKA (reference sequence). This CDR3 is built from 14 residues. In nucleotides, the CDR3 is TGCAGTGCTGGAAGACAGGGCCGGAACACTGAAGCTTTCTTT. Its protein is CSAGRQGRNTEAFF.

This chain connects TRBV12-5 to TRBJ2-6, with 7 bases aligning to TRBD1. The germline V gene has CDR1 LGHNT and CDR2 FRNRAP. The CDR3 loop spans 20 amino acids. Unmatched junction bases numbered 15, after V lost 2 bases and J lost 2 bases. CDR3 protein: CASGLRSGQEVVTGANVLTF. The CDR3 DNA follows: TGTGCTAGTGGTTTGAGGTCTGGACAGGAGGTGGTGACTGGGGCCAACGTCCTGACTTTC. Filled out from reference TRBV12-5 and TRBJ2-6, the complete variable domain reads DARVTQTPRHKVTEMGQEVTMRCQPILGHNTVFWYRQTMMQGLELLAYFRNRAPLDDSGMPKDRFSAEMPDATLATLKIQPSEPRDSAVYFCASGLRSGQEVVTGANVLTFGAGSRLTVL.